This T cell receptor (beta chain) stems from a study of blood T cells in healthy people across ages. Regarding the study as a whole: It was the long-lived donors that had more naive CD4+ cells and higher diversity than aged donors. Older age went with lower TCR beta diversity per million T cells, in a roughly linear way. Strong correlation existed between TCR beta diversity and naive T cell percentage.

With respect to this clonotype: What it binds is not known.

A J-beta primer mix and a sample-barcoded 5' primer were used in a second PCR of roughly 7 to 12 cycles. Each CDR3 protein is one row after TCRdb ran MiXCR on the 5' RACE reads. This table has 600,000 to 800,000 distinct CDR3 sequences, around 50% appearing once. Healthy Caucasian individuals from Russia aged about 6 to 100 were enrolled as donors. V lost 4 bases and J 2 bases, leaving 13 bases between the germline ends. The germline CDR1 and CDR2 sequences are SGHTA and FQGTGA. The CDR3 has 15 amino acids. This sequence originates from a woman aged 80 or over in good health. The specimen was blood. The V and J genes are TRBV7-3 and TRBJ2-3, with D perhaps matching TRBD2 (6 bases). In nucleotides, the CDR3 is TGTGCCAGCAGCTCAGAGGGGAGGCACACAGATACGCAGTATTTT. It specifies CASSSEGRHTDTQYF. The full variable domain, with the rest looked up from reference TRBV7-3 and TRBJ2-3, is GAGVSQTPSNKVTEKGKYVELRCDPISGHTALYWYRQSLGQGPEFLIYFQGTGAADDSGLPNDRFFAVRPEGSVSTLKIQRTERGDSAVYLCASSSEGRHTDTQYFGPGTRLTVL.